The clone carrying this TCR beta chain is medium-sized by share. The sample is drawn from a study of blood T cell repertoires in COVID-19. Study context: The samples span acute and convalescent COVID-19 from the United States, Italy and Spain.

The assay was immunoSEQ multiplex PCR, and TCRdb's table has in-frame clones only and misses some. The repertoire consists of approximately 46,000 clones, with 86% occurring once and the leading ten covering about 16%. The receptor's source is a man aged 55 to 70 with active or convalescent COVID-19. Specimen: peripheral blood.

As DNA, the CDR3 is TGTGCCAGCAGTTACACCCCCGGGGGGGGCGGTTGGAACACTGAAGCTTTCTTT. Encoded protein: CASSYTPGGGGWNTEAFF. The gene calls are TRBV6-2 or TRBV6-3 and TRBJ1-1; a weak D match, TRBD1 (6 bases). The CDR3 loop spans 18 amino acids. The ends were cut back, 2 bases at V and 1 base at J, with 20 bases in the middle. CDR1 and CDR2 from the germline V gene are MNHEY and SVGEGT.